Each of the 8 T cell receptor beta chains below was sequenced from the same sample in a study of T cell responses to AZD1222 COVID-19 vaccine. Assay used: immunoSEQ multiplex PCR; TCRdb lists only in-frame clones, some missing. The sample holds around 80,000 clones, about 91% seen once. The sequences come from peripheral blood, collected 28 days after the second AZD1222 dose. The receptors stem from an adult who received the AZD1222 COVID-19 vaccine.

This chain links TRBV27 with TRBJ2-7; 9 nucleotides match TRBD2. Germline loops: CDR1 MNHEY, CDR2 SMNVEV (reference sequence). The CDR3 runs 16 residues. The junction had 9 bases not matched to a gene; V was cut back by 2 bases and J by 4 bases. CDR3 sequence (DNA): TGTGCCAGCAGTTTACTCGCTCCTAGCGGGAAGTACGAGCAGTACTTC. Translation gives CASSLLAPSGKYEQYF.

V gene TRBV5-8 combines with J gene TRBJ2-3; TRBD2 matches 8 bases. Germline CDR1 SGHTS, CDR2 YDEGEE. V trimming: 1 base; J trimming: 2 bases; junction bases outside the gene matches: 9. There are 17 residues in the CDR3. The CDR3 reads CASSLTSGGLPTDTQYF. The CDR3 region has the DNA TGTGCCAGCAGCTTGACTAGCGGAGGGCTTCCCACAGATACGCAGTATTTT.

The V gene is TRBV24-1, the J gene TRBJ2-7; D is tentatively TRBD1 or TRBD2 (5 bases each). Germline assignment: CDR1 KGHDR and CDR2 SFDVKD. The V gene lost 4 bases and the J gene lost 6 bases, with 18 bases spanning the gap. The CDR3 extends over 15 amino acids. This chain's CDR3 is CATSDPSGPLAEQYF. DNA of the CDR3: TGTGCCACCAGTGACCCCTCGGGACCGCTTGCCGAGCAGTACTTC.

V is TRBV7-2 and J is TRBJ2-7; D may match TRBD1 or TRBD2 (5 bases each). The CDR3 has 17 amino acids. V lost 2 bases and J lost 0, with 17 bases in between. Germline V lookup: CDR1 SGHTA, CDR2 FQGNSA. CDR3 sequence reads: CASSLSSGLRASYEQYF. Written as DNA, the CDR3 is TGTGCCAGCAGCTTAAGTTCAGGGTTGCGGGCCTCCTACGAGCAGTACTTC.

The genes are TRBV7-6 and TRBJ2-2; 8 positions agree with TRBD1. CDR1 and CDR2 from the germline V gene are SGHVS and FNYEAQ. Trimming cost V 5 bases and J 7 bases; bases outside gene matches: 6. The CDR3 extends over 14 amino acids. The CDR3 loop is CASSQGAASGELFF. CDR3 nucleotide sequence: TGTGCCAGCAGCCAGGGGGCAGCCAGCGGGGAGCTGTTTTTT.

The rearrangement joins TRBV28 to TRBJ1-2, with D perhaps matching TRBD1 (6 bases). This CDR3 region has 13 residues. CDR1 MDHEN and CDR2 SYDVKM come from the germline V gene. With 6 bases removed from V and 6 bases from J, the gap between germline ends came to 14 bases. DNA for the CDR3: TGTGCCAGCAGCTTGTCTCACAGGGATGGCTACACCTTC. Its translation is CASSLSHRDGYTF.

This clone was observed a single time. The V call is TRBV25-1, the J call TRBJ1-1; D is unclear. V was pared by 2 bases and J by 6 bases, with 10 bases between. Germline values: CDR1 MGHDK, CDR2 SYGVNS. This CDR3 region has 13 residues. CDR3 in DNA: TGTGCCAGCAGTGAACCAGGACGACCTGAAGCTTTCTTT. Its translation: CASSEPGRPEAFF.

This sequence joins TRBV24-1 and TRBJ1-6, with D possibly being TRBD1 (5 bases). The CDR3 totals 13 residues. Trimming removed 6 bases at V and 9 bases at J, with 11 bases between. Germline V gene data show CDR1 as KGHDR and CDR2 as SFDVKD. This chain's CDR3 is CATSTQGGSPLHF. The CDR3, as DNA: TGTGCCACCAGTACCCAGGGAGGTTCACCCCTCCACTTT.